A selection of T cell receptor beta chains follows, all from one sample in a study of breast tumors, draining lymph nodes, adjacent tissues. TCRdb redid the calling of the multiplex PCR reads with MiXCR, one entry per CDR3 protein. The data contain a few hundred thousand distinct CDR3 sequences, less than 40% of them singletons. The sequenced sample was axillary lymph node tissue. The receptors shown here come from a female donor with breast cancer. Some clones in this sample may be carry-over from other donors' samples. CDR3s include the opening cysteine and the closing phenylalanine or tryptophan. Each record gives: J gene, clone size, V gene, D gene, CDR3 DNA, CDR3 protein. The D gene is left open where the match is weak. Only part of the rows carry a size: once, few, many, or a class if the clone is expanded.

TRBJ1-2 many TRBV9 NA TGTGCCAGCAGCGTAGATCCAGGCCCTAACTATGGCTACACCTTC CASSVDPGPNYGYTF
TRBJ1-4 many TRBV7-2 TRBD1 TGTGCCAGCAGCTTAGCCGGGACAGGGAACGAAAAACTGTTTTTT CASSLAGTGNEKLFF
TRBJ1-2 NA TRBV7-2 TRBD1 TGTGCCAGCAGCTTAGACCGGACAGGGGGAAACTATGGCTACACCTTC CASSLDRTGGNYGYTF
TRBJ2-5 many TRBV7-2 NA TGTGCCAGCAGCCCCTGGGAGATAGAGACCCAGTACTTC CASSPWEIETQYF
TRBJ2-7 many TRBV27 TRBD1 TGTGCCAGCAGTTTATCTTGGCAGGGGGCTTACGAGCAGTACTTC CASSLSWQGAYEQYF
TRBJ2-1 many TRBV24-1 NA TGTGCCACCAGCCCGGGACCGAGGGAGCAGTTCTTC CATSPGPREQFF
TRBJ2-1 NA TRBV7-9 TRBD2 TGTGCCGGCAGCTTAGGGCGGAGTCTAGCGGGAAACTACCATGAGCAGTTCTTC CAGSLGRSLAGNYHEQFF
TRBJ2-7 once TRBV11-2 TRBD2 TGTGCCAGCAGCCTCGGGACTAGCGGGATGAATGACGAGCAGTACTTC CASSLGTSGMNDEQYF
TRBJ1-5 many TRBV19 NA TGTGCCAGTACCCCGGGACCCTCGACGAATAGCAATCAGCCCCAGCATTTT CASTPGPSTNSNQPQHF
TRBJ2-3 NA TRBV6-6 TRBD1 TGTGCCAGCAGTCACGCGAGGGGGCGAGGCACAGATACGCAGTATTTT CASSHARGRGTDTQYF
TRBJ2-6 NA TRBV5-1 NA TGCGCCAGCAGCTCCATGGGCAGAACCTCTGGGGCCAACGTCCTGACTTTC CASSSMGRTSGANVLTF
TRBJ2-3 few TRBV6-5 NA TGTGCCAGCAGTCACGGTGGGCAAACGCAGTATTTT CASSHGGQTQYF